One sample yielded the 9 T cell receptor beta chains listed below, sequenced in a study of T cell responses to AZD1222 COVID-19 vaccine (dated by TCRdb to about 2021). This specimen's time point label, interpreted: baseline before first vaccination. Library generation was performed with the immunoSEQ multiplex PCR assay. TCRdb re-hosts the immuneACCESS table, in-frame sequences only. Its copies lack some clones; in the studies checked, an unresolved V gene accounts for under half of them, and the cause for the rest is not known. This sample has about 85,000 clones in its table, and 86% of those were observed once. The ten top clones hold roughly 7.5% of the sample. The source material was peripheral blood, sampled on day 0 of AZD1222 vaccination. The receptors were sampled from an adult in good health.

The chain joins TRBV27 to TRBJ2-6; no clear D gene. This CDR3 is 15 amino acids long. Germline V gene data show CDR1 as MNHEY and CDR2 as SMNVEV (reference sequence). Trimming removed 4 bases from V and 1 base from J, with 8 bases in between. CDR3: CASSSLGSGANVLTF. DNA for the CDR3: TGTGCCAGCAGTTCCCTGGGGTCTGGGGCCAACGTCCTGACTTTC.

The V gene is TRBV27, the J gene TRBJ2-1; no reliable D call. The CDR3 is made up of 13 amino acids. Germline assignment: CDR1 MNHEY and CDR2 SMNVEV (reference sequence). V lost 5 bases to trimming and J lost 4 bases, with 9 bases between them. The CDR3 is CASSPGRYNEQFF. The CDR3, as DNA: TGTGCCAGCAGTCCCGGACGTTACAATGAGCAGTTCTTC.

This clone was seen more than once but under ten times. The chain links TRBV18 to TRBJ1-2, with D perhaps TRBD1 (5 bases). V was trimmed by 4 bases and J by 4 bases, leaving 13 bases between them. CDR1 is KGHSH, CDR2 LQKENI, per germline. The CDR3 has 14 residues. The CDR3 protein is CASSLGAGTYGYTF. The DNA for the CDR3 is TGTGCCAGCTCACTTGGAGCAGGGACCTATGGCTACACCTTC.

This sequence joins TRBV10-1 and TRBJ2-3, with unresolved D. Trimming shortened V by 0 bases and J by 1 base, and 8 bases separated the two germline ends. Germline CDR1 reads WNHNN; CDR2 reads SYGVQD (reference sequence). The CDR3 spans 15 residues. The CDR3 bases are TGCGCCAGCAGTGAGTCAGCCCTTCGCACAGATACGCAGTATTTT. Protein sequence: CASSESALRTDTQYF.

For the CDR3, the DNA is TGTGCCAGCAGTTTAGGGCTAGCGGCCCCCCCCGAGCAGTACTTC. Amino acid sequence: CASSLGLAAPPEQYF. The V gene is TRBV27, the J gene TRBJ2-7, with 7 bases identical to TRBD2. The CDR3 totals 15 residues. The germline gives CDR1 MNHEY, CDR2 SMNVEV (reference sequence). The junction had 10 bases not matched to a gene; V was cut back by 2 bases and J by 6 bases.

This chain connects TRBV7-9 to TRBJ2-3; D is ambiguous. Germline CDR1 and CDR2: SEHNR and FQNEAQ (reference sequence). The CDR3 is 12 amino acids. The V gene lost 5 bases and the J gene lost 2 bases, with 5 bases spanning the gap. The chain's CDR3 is CASSITTDTQYF. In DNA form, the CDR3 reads TGTGCCAGCAGCATAACCACAGATACGCAGTATTTT.

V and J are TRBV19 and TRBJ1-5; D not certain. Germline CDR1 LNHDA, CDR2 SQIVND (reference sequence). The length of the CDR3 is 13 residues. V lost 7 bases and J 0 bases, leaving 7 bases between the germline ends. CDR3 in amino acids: CASKDGSNQPQHF. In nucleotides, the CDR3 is TGTGCCAGTAAGGATGGTAGCAATCAGCCCCAGCATTTT.

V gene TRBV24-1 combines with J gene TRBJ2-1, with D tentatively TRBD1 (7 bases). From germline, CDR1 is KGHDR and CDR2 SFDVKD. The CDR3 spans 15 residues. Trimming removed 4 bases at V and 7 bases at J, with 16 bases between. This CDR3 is CATSDSGAGGNEQFF. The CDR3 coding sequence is TGTGCCACCAGTGACTCGGGGGCAGGGGGGAATGAGCAGTTCTTC.

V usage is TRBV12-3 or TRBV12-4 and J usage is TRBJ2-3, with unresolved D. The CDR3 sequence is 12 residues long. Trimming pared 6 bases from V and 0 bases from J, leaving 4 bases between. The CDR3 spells CASSKSTDTQYF. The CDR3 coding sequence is TGTGCCAGCAGCAAGAGCACAGATACGCAGTATTTT.